One and the same sample provided the 20 T cell receptor beta chains below, sequenced in a study of blood T cell repertoires in COVID-19. Generated by immunoSEQ multiplex PCR, the TCRdb table keeps only in-frame clones and is missing some. The data contain a few hundred thousand clones, about 88% of them singletons. The sequencing sample was made of peripheral blood. The source of these receptors is a woman aged 55 to 70 with acute or convalescent COVID-19.

The rearrangement uses TRBV18 and TRBJ2-7; 12 bases map to TRBD1. Germline loops: CDR1 KGHSH, CDR2 LQKENI. CDR3 length: 15 amino acids. Trimming removed 4 bases from V and 4 bases from J; junction bases left unmatched: 5. CDR3 in amino acids: CASSRDRGQGYEQYF. The CDR3 DNA reads TGTGCCAGCTCACGGGACAGGGGGCAAGGGTACGAGCAGTACTTC.

The rearrangement links TRBV19 to TRBJ1-5; D remains unclear. The V end lost 3 bases, the J end lost 2 bases, and 11 bases lay between the germline ends. This CDR3 region has 15 residues. Per germline, CDR1 LNHDA and CDR2 SQIVND (reference sequence). CDR3 in amino acids: CASSIPAGGNQPQHF. In DNA form, the CDR3 reads TGTGCCAGTAGTATCCCGGCGGGTGGCAATCAGCCCCAGCATTTT. The full variable domain, completed using reference TRBV19 and TRBJ1-5, is DGGITQSPKYLFRKEGQNVTLSCEQNLNHDAMYWYRQDPGQGLRLIYYSQIVNDFQKGDIAEGYSVSREKKESFPLTVTSAQKNPTAFYLCASSIPAGGNQPQHFGDGTRLSIL.

The rearrangement uses TRBV27 and TRBJ2-1; 10 positions agree with TRBD1. Germline assignment: CDR1 MNHEY and CDR2 SMNVEV (reference sequence). This CDR3 is 15 amino acids long. V lost 5 bases, J lost 4 bases, and 5 bases stayed unmatched. This chain's CDR3 is CASSGGTGVYNEQFF. CDR3 nucleotides: TGTGCCAGCAGTGGTGGGACAGGGGTGTACAATGAGCAGTTCTTC.

V usage is TRBV19 and J usage is TRBJ1-5, with 7 bases matching TRBD1. This CDR3 spans 15 amino acids. Germline loops: CDR1 LNHDA, CDR2 SQIVND (reference sequence). After removal of 2 bases from V and 4 bases from J, the junction contained 5 bases not matched to a gene. The CDR3 loop reads CASSILSTGNQPQHF. In DNA form, the CDR3 reads TGTGCCAGTAGTATATTATCGACAGGGAATCAGCCCCAGCATTTT.

This rearrangement joins TRBV5-1 to TRBJ2-5; 7 positions match TRBD1. CDR1 and CDR2 from the germline V gene are SGHRS and YFSETQ. V shed 4 bases, J shed 4 bases, and the junction held 10 bases outside the gene matches. The CDR3 sequence is 15 residues long. In DNA form, the CDR3 reads TGCGCCAGCAGCCTGTCCCAGGGGGTTGGAGAGACCCAGTACTTC. This sequence encodes CASSLSQGVGETQYF.

This sequence joins TRBV28 and TRBJ2-3; 8 bases are a match to TRBD1. V gave up 1 base and J gave up 4 bases; unmatched junction bases: 10. The CDR3 has 17 residues. Germline lookup yields CDR1 MDHEN and CDR2 SYDVKM. For the CDR3, the DNA is TGTGCCAGCAGTTTATCCGCAGGGGGCATTAATGCAGATACGCAGTATTTT. Translating gives CASSLSAGGINADTQYF.

The sample holds one count of this clone. The chain recombines TRBV11-3 with TRBJ1-6; possibly TRBD1 for D (6 bases). This CDR3 comprises 14 residues. Germline V CDR1 and CDR2: SGHNT, YENEEA. V shed 4 bases and J shed 7 bases, with 11 bases lying between them. CDR3 sequence (DNA): TGTGCCAGCAGCTCCGGACAGCCAAATTCACCCCTCCACTTT. It yields the protein CASSSGQPNSPLHF.

This chain links TRBV29-1 with TRBJ1-5; D remains unclear. The CDR3 sequence is 17 residues long. With 4 bases removed from V and 0 bases from J, the gap between germline ends came to 19 bases. From germline, CDR1 is SQVTM and CDR2 ANQGSEA. Written as DNA, the CDR3 is TGCAGCGTTGTGGTCGGCAGCGCGGGTCATAGCAATCAGCCCCAGCATTTT. This sequence encodes CSVVVGSAGHSNQPQHF.

The DNA of the CDR3 is TGCGCCAGCAGGGGTAGGGGGACAGATACGCAGTATTTT. This sequence encodes CASRGRGTDTQYF. The rearrangement links TRBV5-1 to TRBJ2-3, with TRBD1 as a possible D gene (6 bases). The V end lost 5 bases, the J end lost 3 bases, and 10 bases lay between the germline ends. This CDR3 contains 13 residues. The V gene's germline CDR1 is SGHRS and CDR2 YFSETQ.

V is TRBV27 and J is TRBJ2-1, with D possibly being TRBD2 (6 bases). The CDR3 is 12 residues long. The germline gives CDR1 MNHEY, CDR2 SMNVEV (reference sequence). Between the trimmed V and J ends, which lost 3 bases and 6 bases, there was a span of 6 bases. CDR3 residues: CASSFSGNEQFF. The CDR3 bases are TGTGCCAGCAGTTTTAGCGGCAATGAGCAGTTCTTC.

The chain carries TRBV23-1 and TRBJ1-1, with TRBD1 identical over 8 bases. TRBV23-1 is noted as an ORF with a role that remains uncertain. The CDR3 spans 17 residues. J was trimmed by 1 base and V by 6 bases; bases with no gene match: 13. CDR3 sequence (DNA): TGCGCCAGCAGGCCCTATAGACAGGGGAAGCCGAACACTGAAGCTTTCTTT. The encoded protein is CASRPYRQGKPNTEAFF.

CDR3 sequence: CASSHPSPRVAKNIQYF. The CDR3 nucleotides read TGTGCCAGCAGCCACCCCAGCCCCAGGGTGGCCAAAAACATTCAGTACTTC. The chain is built from TRBV3-1 (or the pseudogene TRBV3-2) and TRBJ2-4, with D possibly being TRBD1 (5 bases). The germline V gene has CDR1 LGHDT and CDR2 YNNKEL (reference sequence). The CDR3 loop spans 17 amino acids. V was clipped by 3 bases and J by 1 base, with 16 bases between them.

The chain joins TRBV15 to TRBJ2-5, with D perhaps TRBD2 (6 bases). CDR1 and CDR2 from the germline V gene are LNHNV and YYDKDF (reference sequence). This CDR3 is 13 amino acids long. Trimming took 5 bases from V and 7 from J, leaving 14 bases between them. The CDR3 region has the DNA TGTGCCACCAGCCAGACTAGTCGGAGGACCCAGTACTTC. Its translation: CATSQTSRRTQYF.

The chain has TRBV7-6 and TRBJ2-2; D possibly corresponds to TRBD2 (5 bases). The CDR3 has 13 amino acids. Trimming shortened V by 8 bases and J by 4 bases, and 11 bases separated the two germline ends. Germline V gene lookup returns CDR1 SGHVS and CDR2 FNYEAQ. The CDR3 sequence: CASRRRSTGELFF. The DNA for the CDR3 is TGTGCCAGCCGTCGGAGGTCCACCGGGGAGCTGTTTTTT.

This clone showed up just a few times. This chain uses TRBV7-9 with TRBJ2-5, with 8 bases lining up with TRBD2. This CDR3 has 14 amino acids. Germline V gives CDR1 SEHNR, CDR2 FQNEAQ (reference sequence). V lost 5 bases and J lost 5; bases outside the gene matches: 7. The CDR3 DNA follows: TGTGCCAGCAGCCTAAGCGGGAGTACTGAGACCCAGTACTTC. It encodes CASSLSGSTETQYF.

The chain recombines TRBV6-1 with TRBJ2-7, with D possibly matching TRBD2 (5 bases). V gave up 3 bases and J gave up 6 bases, with 15 bases separating them. Germline V CDR1 and CDR2: MNHNS, SASEGT. There are 14 residues in the CDR3. CDR3 residues: CASSEERGLGEQYF. Written as DNA, the CDR3 is TGTGCCAGCAGTGAGGAGAGAGGGTTGGGCGAGCAGTACTTC.

The chain couples TRBV3-1 (or the pseudogene TRBV3-2) to TRBJ2-1; D might be TRBD1 (5 bases). V lost 3 bases to trimming and J lost 8 bases, with 17 bases between them. The CDR3 covers 15 residues. Germline assignment: CDR1 LGHDT and CDR2 YNNKEL (reference sequence). This CDR3 reads CASSHGANVVDEQFF. The DNA for the CDR3 is TGTGCCAGCAGCCATGGGGCAAACGTTGTTGATGAGCAGTTCTTC.

This chain links TRBV5-1 with TRBJ2-7, with 7 bases aligning to TRBD1. Looked up from germline, CDR1 is SGHRS and CDR2 is YFSETQ. The V segment lost 3 bases and the J segment 0 bases; nucleotides outside the gene matches: 3. This CDR3 spans 14 amino acids. The CDR3 DNA reads as TGCGCCAGCAGCTGGAGGACAGGCTCCTACGAGCAGTACTTC. Translating it yields CASSWRTGSYEQYF.

Notes on this clone: Within the sample, other DNA sequences also encode this same CDR3. This chain joins TRBV29-1 and TRBJ1-2; D may be TRBD1 (5 bases). V lost 3 bases, J lost 7 bases, and 9 bases lay in between. Germline lookup yields CDR1 SQVTM and CDR2 ANQGSEA. The CDR3 spans 11 residues. DNA of the CDR3: TGCAGCGTTGAGAATAGGGGTGGCTACACCTTC. This encodes CSVENRGGYTF.

The chain joins TRBV18 to TRBJ1-5; D possibly corresponds to TRBD1 (5 bases). V gave up 1 base and J gave up 6 bases, with 10 bases separating them. The length of the CDR3 is 14 residues. Germline CDR1 KGHSH, CDR2 LQKENI. This CDR3 is CASSPLGLAQPQHF. The DNA for the CDR3 is TGTGCCAGCTCACCACTGGGGCTGGCTCAGCCCCAGCATTTT.